These 24 T cell receptor beta chains were all obtained from the same sample, sequenced in a study of cytomegalovirus exposure and HLA in healthy donors. Data came from immunoSEQ multiplex PCR; TCRdb stores just in-frame clones and leaves some out. This sample carries 100,000 to 150,000 clones, around nine tenths of them seen once, and the ten largest clones take under 2%. Material for sequencing was PBMCs. The receptors were sampled from a woman aged 18-29 years in good health and CMV-seronegative.

This rearrangement joins TRBV5-4 to TRBJ2-1, with D possibly being TRBD1 (6 bases). This CDR3 spans 15 amino acids. Trimming removed 4 bases at V and 7 bases at J, with 18 bases between. Per the germline V gene, CDR1 is SGHNT and CDR2 is YYREEE (reference sequence). CDR3 region: CASSANRDIGNEQFF. CDR3 in DNA: TGTGCCAGCAGCGCCAACCGGGACATCGGGAATGAGCAGTTCTTC. The full variable domain, in which reference TRBV5-4 and TRBJ2-1 provide the parts outside the CDR3, is ETGVTQSPTHLIKTRGQQVTLRCSSQSGHNTVSWYQQALGQGPQFIFQYYREEENGRGNFPPRFSGLQFPNYSSELNVNALELDDSALYLCASSANRDIGNEQFFGPGTRLTVL.

The V call is TRBV19, the J call TRBJ2-7; TRBD1 is a possible D gene (5 bases). The CDR3 length is 15 residues. From germline, CDR1 is LNHDA and CDR2 SQIVND (reference sequence). V lost 4 bases and J 0 bases, leaving 13 bases between the germline ends. The CDR3 here is CASSTTAQLSYEQYF. In DNA form, the CDR3 reads TGTGCCAGTAGTACGACAGCGCAACTCTCCTACGAGCAGTACTTC.

The chain uses TRBV13 and TRBJ2-1; 7 nucleotides align to TRBD1. V gave up 5 bases and J gave up 9 bases; unmatched junction bases: 7. Germline assignment: CDR1 PRHDT and CDR2 FYEKMQ (reference sequence). The length of the CDR3 is 13 residues. CDR3 residues: CASSPPPGGEQFF. CDR3 DNA sequence: TGTGCCAGCAGCCCGCCCCCAGGGGGTGAGCAGTTCTTC.

This clone was seen a single time. V gene TRBV5-6 combines with J gene TRBJ2-3; possible D gene TRBD1, 6 bases. Germline V CDR1 and CDR2: SGHDT, YYEEEE. Between the trimmed V and J ends, which lost 7 bases and 2 bases, there was a span of 23 bases. The CDR3 totals 17 residues. CDR3 DNA sequence: TGTGCCAGCTCGAGGTTGGACAGCTCATCCTCCACAGATACGCAGTATTTT. Encoded protein: CASSRLDSSSSTDTQYF.

This clone was observed once. V and J are TRBV2 and TRBJ1-5, with D possibly TRBD1 on 5 matching bases. Trimming removed 5 bases at V and 1 base at J, with 12 bases between. The CDR3 length is 15 residues. Germline CDR1 SNHLY, CDR2 FYNNEI. CDR3 DNA: TGTGCCAGCAGTCCAACAGGTGGGAGCAATCAGCCCCAGCATTTT. Amino acids: CASSPTGGSNQPQHF.

The chain has TRBV9 and TRBJ2-3; TRBD2 matches at 12 bases. CDR3 length equals 18 residues. Per the germline V gene, CDR1 is SGDLS and CDR2 is YYNGEE. V lost 0 bases and J lost 2; bases outside the gene matches: 7. CDR3 bases: TGTGCCAGCAGCGTAGACCCGACTAGCGGGGGCTCCACAGATACGCAGTATTTT. This sequence encodes CASSVDPTSGGSTDTQYF.

The chain employs TRBV7-8 and TRBJ2-7, with 8 positions matching TRBD1. The CDR3 has 14 amino acids. V was pared by 2 bases and J by 4 bases, with 4 bases of the junction left unmatched. Germline CDR1 SGHVS, CDR2 FQNEAQ. The CDR3 sequence is CASSLMGQVYEQYF. The DNA for the CDR3 is TGTGCCAGCAGCTTAATGGGACAGGTATACGAGCAGTACTTC.

This sequence joins TRBV16 and TRBJ1-2; D ambiguous. The CDR3 contains 14 residues. V dropped 4 bases and J dropped 4 bases, with 13 bases sitting between them. The V gene's germline CDR1 is KGHSY and CDR2 FQNENV. The CDR3 protein is CASSPGLGGYGYTF. The CDR3, as DNA: TGTGCCAGCAGCCCAGGACTGGGAGGCTATGGCTACACCTTC.

For this clone: Mismatch with germline at one junction end may stem from a read error. The chain's CDR3 is CASSPPAGLAFF. As DNA, the CDR3 is TGTGCCAGCTCCCCACCTGCGGGGCTGGCTTTCTTT. This chain uses TRBV18 with TRBJ1-1; maybe TRBD1 (5 bases). This CDR3 is built from 12 residues. In germline, CDR1 is KGHSH, CDR2 LQKENI. Combining the CDR3 with reference TRBV18 and TRBJ1-1 gives the whole variable domain NAGVMQNPRHLVRRRGQEARLRCSPMKGHSHVYWYRQLPEEGLKFMVYLQKENIIDESGMPKERFSAEFPKEGPSILRIQQVVRGDSAAYFCASSPPAGLAFFGQGTRLTVV.

DNA for the CDR3: TGTGCCAGCAGTTATCGGAGGGCTTACGAGCAGTACTTC. Translated, it gives CASSYRRAYEQYF. The V gene is TRBV6-5, the J gene TRBJ2-7; D is possibly TRBD2 (6 bases). Trimming pared 3 bases from V and 4 bases from J, leaving 10 bases between. The CDR3 length is 13 residues. The germline gives CDR1 MNHEY, CDR2 SVGAGI.

The chain links TRBV29-1 to TRBJ2-3, with 7 bases aligning to TRBD1. Looked up from germline, CDR1 is SQVTM and CDR2 is ANQGSEA. The CDR3 is made up of 13 amino acids. V was pared by 3 bases and J by 6 bases, with 6 bases of the junction left unmatched. For the CDR3, the DNA is TGCAGCGTTGACCGGGACAGTATTGATACGCAGTATTTT. This translates into CSVDRDSIDTQYF.

This chain connects TRBV6-1 to TRBJ2-7; 9 nucleotides agree with TRBD2. V trimming: 6 bases; J trimming: 5 bases; junction bases outside the gene matches: 5. The germline gives CDR1 MNHNS, CDR2 SASEGT. The CDR3 sequence is 13 residues long. CDR3 DNA sequence: TGTGCCAGCAGAAGGACTAGCGTTGACGAGCAGTACTTC. This encodes CASRRTSVDEQYF.

The chain recombines TRBV4-1 with TRBJ2-1; 14 nucleotides align to TRBD2. The V gene's germline CDR1 is MGHRA and CDR2 YSYEKL. The length of the CDR3 is 17 residues. J was trimmed by 0 bases and V by 5 bases; bases with no gene match: 3. This chain's CDR3 is CASSYGTSGSSYNEQFF. CDR3 in DNA: TGCGCCAGCAGCTACGGGACTAGCGGGAGCTCCTACAATGAGCAGTTCTTC.

This clone was seen a few times. CDR3 region: CASSLGFGAGEQYF. Here the CDR3 DNA reads TGTGCCAGCAGCTTAGGGTTTGGGGCCGGCGAGCAGTACTTC. V is TRBV11-2 and J is TRBJ2-7; weak D call: TRBD1 (5 bases). V shed 1 base and J shed 6 bases, with 13 bases lying between them. Germline values: CDR1 SGHAT, CDR2 FQNNGV. This CDR3 spans 14 amino acids.

The J gene is TRBJ1-2, the V gene TRBV2; D is unclear. CDR3 length: 14 amino acids. The germline gives CDR1 SNHLY, CDR2 FYNNEI. Trimming removed 6 bases from V and 6 bases from J, with 17 bases in between. The CDR3: CASSAEATGDGYTF. CDR3 DNA sequence: TGTGCCAGCAGCGCGGAGGCGACGGGAGATGGCTACACCTTC.

The V gene is TRBV7-9, the J gene TRBJ2-1; D call uncertain. The V gene lost 3 bases and the J gene lost 2 bases, with 11 bases spanning the gap. From germline, CDR1 is SEHNR and CDR2 FQNEAQ (reference sequence). The length of the CDR3 is 15 residues. CDR3 region: CASSFSSITYNEQFF. The CDR3 DNA follows: TGTGCCAGCAGCTTTTCTAGTATCACCTACAATGAGCAGTTCTTC.

The chain is built from TRBV12-5 and TRBJ2-3; 12 bases align to TRBD2. The CDR3 spans 14 residues. The V and J ends lost 6 bases and 4 bases, in that order; junction bases with no gene match: 2. CDR1 and CDR2 from the germline V gene are LGHNT and FRNRAP. The CDR3, as DNA: TGTGCTAGTGGAAGACTAGCGGGAGCAGATACGCAGTATTTT. Protein product: CASGRLAGADTQYF. Looking up the rest from reference TRBV12-5 and TRBJ2-3 gives the full variable domain: DARVTQTPRHKVTEMGQEVTMRCQPILGHNTVFWYRQTMMQGLELLAYFRNRAPLDDSGMPKDRFSAEMPDATLATLKIQPSEPRDSAVYFCASGRLAGADTQYFGPGTRLTVL.

This rearrangement joins TRBV7-6 to TRBJ2-1; D gene uncertain. V was cut by 3 bases and J by 7 bases, with 7 bases left in between. Germline CDR1 is SGHVS and CDR2 is FNYEAQ. CDR3 length: 12 residues. The CDR3 DNA sequence: TGTGCCAGCAGCTTTACCCAGAATGAGCAGTTCTTC. It is translated as CASSFTQNEQFF.

The chain joins TRBV5-4 to TRBJ2-2; TRBD1 matches at 9 bases. Per germline, CDR1 SGHNT and CDR2 YYREEE (reference sequence). Trimming at V came to 4 bases and at J to 1 base, leaving 5 bases not matched to a gene. CDR3 length equals 16 residues. The CDR3 protein is CASSTRQGGNTGELFF. CDR3 DNA: TGTGCCAGCAGCACACGACAGGGGGGGAACACCGGGGAGCTGTTTTTT. The whole variable domain, filled in from reference TRBV5-4 and TRBJ2-2, reads ETGVTQSPTHLIKTRGQQVTLRCSSQSGHNTVSWYQQALGQGPQFIFQYYREEENGRGNFPPRFSGLQFPNYSSELNVNALELDDSALYLCASSTRQGGNTGELFFGEGSRLTVL.

V gene TRBV7-9 combines with J gene TRBJ2-1; tentative D call: TRBD1 (6 bases). The CDR3 totals 14 residues. Germline assignment: CDR1 SEHNR and CDR2 FQNEAQ (reference sequence). The V end was cut by 3 bases, the J end by 8 bases, with 14 bases between. The CDR3 nucleotides read TGTGCCAGCAGCTTGGGGCAGGGGTGGGATGAGCAGTTCTTC. Residues: CASSLGQGWDEQFF.

CDR3 protein: CASRGQGGAKNIQYF. The CDR3 DNA follows: TGTGCCAGCAGGGGACAGGGGGGGGCCAAAAACATTCAGTACTTC. The chain employs TRBV6-5 and TRBJ2-4; 11 positions agree with TRBD1. CDR1 MNHEY and CDR2 SVGAGI come from the germline V gene. V was clipped by 6 bases and J by 1 base; unmatched bases: 2. This CDR3 has 15 residues.

The V call is TRBV30, the J call TRBJ1-1, with unresolved D. V lost 0 bases and J lost 4, with 15 bases in between. The CDR3 is made up of 15 amino acids. Germline V lookup: CDR1 GTSNPN, CDR2 SVGIG (reference sequence). CDR3 in DNA: TGTGCCTGGAGTGTATTCGCCACTTGGAGCACTGAAGCTTTCTTT. Translation gives CAWSVFATWSTEAFF. Full variable domain (outside the CDR3, taken from reference TRBV30 and TRBJ1-1): SQTIHQWPATLVQPVGSPLSLECTVEGTSNPNLYWYRQAAGRGLQLLFYSVGIGQISSEVPQNLSASRPQDRQFILSSKKLLLSDSGFYLCAWSVFATWSTEAFFGQGTRLTVV.

The chain is built from TRBV7-9 and TRBJ2-7; TRBD1 matches at 8 bases. Losses at the gene ends were 1 base for V and 2 bases for J; bases not matched to a gene: 10. The CDR3 is 17 amino acids. Germline V CDR1 and CDR2: SEHNR, FQNEAQ (reference sequence). CDR3 protein: CASSLVGDRLHPYEQYF. Written as DNA, the CDR3 is TGTGCCAGCAGCTTAGTGGGGGACAGGTTACATCCCTACGAGCAGTACTTC.

The chain carries TRBV6-5 and TRBJ1-4; 9 bases are a match to TRBD1. The CDR3 runs to 14 residues. The J segment lost 7 bases and the V segment lost 6 bases, leaving 6 bases of the junction unmatched. Per germline, CDR1 MNHEY and CDR2 SVGAGI. CDR3 nucleotides: TGTGCCAGCAGCCAGGACAGGGGTGGTGAAAAACTGTTTTTT. Translated, it gives CASSQDRGGEKLFF.